This T cell receptor (beta chain) was retrieved from a study of shared clonotypes between healthy human individuals. Across the whole study: Two female and a few male donors aged 18 to 49 were enrolled. Study results and limitations: Unshared clonotypes carried lower generation probabilities than those common to all four donors.

Of note for this clone: What it recognizes is unknown. The sample has other DNA sequences that encode this CDR3 too.

The data were produced by immunoSEQ multiplex PCR, yet TCRdb's version contains in-frame clones alone and is incomplete. The sample records about 2,200,000 clones, roughly 91% being singletons. It was CD45RO-negative cells, positively selected for CCR7, that made up naive CD8 cells, with terminally differentiated effector memory CD45RA+ cells excluded. Trimming pared 5 bases from V and 4 bases from J, leaving 12 bases between. Germline CDR1 and CDR2: SEHNR and FQNEAQ (reference sequence). The length of the CDR3 is 14 residues. This clonotype was sampled from a man between 18 and 29 years old in good health. Some clones in this sample may be carry-over from other donors' samples. The chain has TRBV7-9 and TRBJ1-5; D remains unclear. Sequenced material: naive CD8+ T cells from PBMCs. CDR3 residues: CASSLGGVNQPQHF. In DNA, the CDR3 is TGTGCCAGCAGCCTGGGTGGGGTAAATCAGCCCCAGCATTTT.